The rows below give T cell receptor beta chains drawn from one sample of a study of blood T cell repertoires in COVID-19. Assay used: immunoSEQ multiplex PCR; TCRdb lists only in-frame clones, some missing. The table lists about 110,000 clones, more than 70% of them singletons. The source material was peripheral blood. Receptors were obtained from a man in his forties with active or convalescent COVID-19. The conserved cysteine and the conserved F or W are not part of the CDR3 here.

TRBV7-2,ASSSLAGVETQY
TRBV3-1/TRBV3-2,ASSPVGGRSSYEQY
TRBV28,ASNSYGYGYT
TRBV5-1,ASMGGGHTYQETQY
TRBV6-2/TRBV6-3,ASSYSMDSQNTEAF
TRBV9,ASSVEAGAPGFRTEAF
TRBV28,ASSSGTGGAGFSKNIQY
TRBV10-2,ASSSGNTDTQY
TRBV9,ASSDGRQGSYEQY
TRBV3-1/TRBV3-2,ASRQQGAHPKQY